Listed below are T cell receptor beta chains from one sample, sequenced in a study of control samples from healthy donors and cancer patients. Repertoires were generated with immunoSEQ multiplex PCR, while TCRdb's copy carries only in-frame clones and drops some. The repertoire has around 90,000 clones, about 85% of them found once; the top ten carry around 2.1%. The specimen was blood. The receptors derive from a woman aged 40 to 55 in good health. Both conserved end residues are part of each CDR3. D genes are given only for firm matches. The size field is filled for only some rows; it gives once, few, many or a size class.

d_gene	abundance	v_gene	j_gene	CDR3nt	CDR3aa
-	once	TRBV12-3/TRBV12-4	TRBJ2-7	TGTGCCAGCAGTTTACCAGGGGTCCACGAGCAGTACTTC	CASSLPGVHEQYF
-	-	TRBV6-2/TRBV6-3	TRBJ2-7	TGTGCCAGCAGTCAACGCTACGAGCAGTACTTC	CASSQRYEQYF
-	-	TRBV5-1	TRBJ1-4	TGCGCCAGCAGTGAATCGGGGGGGTTTGAAAAACTGTTTTTT	CASSESGGFEKLFF
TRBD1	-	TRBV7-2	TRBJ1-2	TGTGCCAGCAGCGCCGACAGGGATAAGAATGGCTACACCTTC	CASSADRDKNGYTF
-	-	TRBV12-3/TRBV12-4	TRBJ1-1	TGTGCCAGCAGTTCAAACCCCGTGGGTGAAGCTTTCTTT	CASSSNPVGEAFF
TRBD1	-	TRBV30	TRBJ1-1	TGTGCCTGGAGTAGGACAGGCGGGGGGCAGGGAACTGAAGCTTTCTTT	CAWSRTGGGQGTEAFF
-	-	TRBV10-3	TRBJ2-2	TGTGCCATCAGTGAGGGGGCATTATCCGGGGAGCTGTTTTTT	CAISEGALSGELFF
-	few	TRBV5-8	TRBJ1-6	TGTGCCAGCAGCCCCGGGACGAATAATTCACCCCTCCACTTT	CASSPGTNNSPLHF
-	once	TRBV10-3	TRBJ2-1	TGTGCCATCAGTGCAGGGAGCGGCGGGACCTACAATGAGCAGTTCTTC	CAISAGSGGTYNEQFF
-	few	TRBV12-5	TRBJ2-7	TGTGCTAGTGGTTCATCAGAGACGGGAACAGGGTACGAGCAGTACTTC	CASGSSETGTGYEQYF
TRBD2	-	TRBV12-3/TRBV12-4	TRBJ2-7	TGTGCCAGCAAGCGGGGGAACTACGAGCAGTACTTC	CASKRGNYEQYF
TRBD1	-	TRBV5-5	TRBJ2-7	TGTGCCAGCAGCACACGGACAGGGGTCGGGCTGTACGAGCAGTACTTC	CASSTRTGVGLYEQYF
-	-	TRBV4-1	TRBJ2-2	TGCGCCAGCAGCCAAAGTGCTAGCCTTTCCACCGGGGAGCTGTTTTTT	CASSQSASLSTGELFF
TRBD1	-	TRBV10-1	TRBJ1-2	TGCGCCAGCAGTGAGGGGACAGAAAACTATGGCTACACCTTC	CASSEGTENYGYTF
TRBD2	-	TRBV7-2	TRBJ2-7	TGTGCCAGCAGCTCCGGACTAGCGGGGACCTACGAGCAGTACTTC	CASSSGLAGTYEQYF
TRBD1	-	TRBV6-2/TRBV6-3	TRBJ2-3	TGTGCCAGCAGTCCCTACCCGGGACAGGTGGACCTCACAGATACGCAGTATTTT	CASSPYPGQVDLTDTQYF